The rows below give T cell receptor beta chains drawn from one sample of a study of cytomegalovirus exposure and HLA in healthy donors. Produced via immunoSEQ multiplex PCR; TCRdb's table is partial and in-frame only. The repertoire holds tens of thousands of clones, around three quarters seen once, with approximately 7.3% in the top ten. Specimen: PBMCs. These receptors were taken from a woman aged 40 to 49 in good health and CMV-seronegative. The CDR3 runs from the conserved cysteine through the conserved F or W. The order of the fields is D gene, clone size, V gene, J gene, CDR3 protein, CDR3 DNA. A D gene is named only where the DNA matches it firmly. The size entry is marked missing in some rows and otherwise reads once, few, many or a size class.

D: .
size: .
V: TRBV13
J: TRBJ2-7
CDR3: CASSLYHRVGEQYF
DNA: TGTGCCAGCAGCTTATATCACAGGGTCGGCGAGCAGTACTTC

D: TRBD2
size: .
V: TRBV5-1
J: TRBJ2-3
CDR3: CASSSSGTRVDTQYF
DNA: TGCGCCAGCAGCTCCTCCGGGACTAGAGTGGATACGCAGTATTTT

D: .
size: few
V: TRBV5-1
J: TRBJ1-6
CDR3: CASSLAGQGYSPLHF
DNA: TGCGCCAGCAGCTTGGCCGGTCAGGGCTATTCACCCCTCCACTTT

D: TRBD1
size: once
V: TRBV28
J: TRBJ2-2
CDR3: CASTLTGVGELFF
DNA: TGTGCCAGCACCCTCACAGGGGTCGGGGAGCTGTTTTTT

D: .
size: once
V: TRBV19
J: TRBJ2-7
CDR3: CASSLVFRGEEEQYF
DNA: TGTGCCAGTAGTCTTGTTTTCAGGGGCGAGGAAGAGCAGTACTTC

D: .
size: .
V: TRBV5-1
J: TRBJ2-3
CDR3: CASSCTATTDTQYF
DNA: TGCGCCAGCAGCTGCACAGCTACCACAGATACGCAGTATTTT

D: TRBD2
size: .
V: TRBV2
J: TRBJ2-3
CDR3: CASTHYLAGATDTQYF
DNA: TGTGCCAGCACCCACTACCTAGCGGGGGCAACAGATACGCAGTATTTT

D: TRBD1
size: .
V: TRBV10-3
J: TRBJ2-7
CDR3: CAIAGTVFSYEQYF
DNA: TGTGCCATCGCCGGGACAGTCTTCTCCTACGAGCAGTACTTC

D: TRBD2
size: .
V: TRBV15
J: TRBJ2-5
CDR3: CATSREGGLAGPGRETQYF
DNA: TGTGCCACCAGCAGAGAGGGAGGACTAGCGGGACCCGGGAGAGAGACCCAGTACTTC

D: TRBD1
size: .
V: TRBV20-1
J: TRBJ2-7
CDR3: CSAGQGWEQYF
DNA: TGCAGTGCTGGACAGGGGTGGGAGCAGTACTTC

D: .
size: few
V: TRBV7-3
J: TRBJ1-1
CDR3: CASSSTGNTEAFF
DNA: TGTGCCAGCAGCTCCACAGGGAACACTGAAGCTTTCTTT

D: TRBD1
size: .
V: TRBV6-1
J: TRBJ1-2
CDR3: CASSETGQSGYTF
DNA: TGTGCCAGCAGTGAAACGGGACAGTCTGGCTACACCTTC

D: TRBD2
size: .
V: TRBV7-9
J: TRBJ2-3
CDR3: CASSPTSGGPDTQYF
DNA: TGTGCCAGCAGCCCGACTAGCGGGGGGCCAGATACGCAGTATTTT

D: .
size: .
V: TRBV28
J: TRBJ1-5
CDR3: CAQGRGNQPQHF
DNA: TGTGCGCAGGGGCGCGGGAATCAGCCCCAGCATTTT

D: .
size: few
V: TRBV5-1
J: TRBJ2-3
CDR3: CASSLEGRVTDTQYF
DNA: TGCGCCAGCAGCTTGGAAGGCAGGGTGACAGATACGCAGTATTTT

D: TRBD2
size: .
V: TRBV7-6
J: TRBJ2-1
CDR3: CASSFRTSGYNEQFF
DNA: TGTGCCAGCAGCTTTAGGACTAGCGGCTACAATGAGCAGTTCTTC

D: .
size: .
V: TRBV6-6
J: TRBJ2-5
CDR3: CASSYQLVEETQYF
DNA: TGTGCCAGCAGTTACCAACTAGTTGAGGAGACCCAGTACTTC

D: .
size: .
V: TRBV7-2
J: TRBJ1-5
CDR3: CASSFSGREDQPQHF
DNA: TGTGCCAGCAGCTTTTCGGGCAGGGAGGATCAGCCCCAGCATTTT

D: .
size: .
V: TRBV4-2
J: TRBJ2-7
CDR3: CASSPEGGVHEQYF
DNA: TGTGCCAGCAGCCCGGAGGGGGGGGTCCACGAGCAGTACTTC

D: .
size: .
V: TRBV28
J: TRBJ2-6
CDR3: CASSLTGSGANVLTF
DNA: TGTGCCAGCAGTTTAACGGGCTCTGGGGCCAACGTCCTGACTTTC

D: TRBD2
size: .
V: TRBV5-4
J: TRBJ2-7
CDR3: CASSWVRGEATYEQYF
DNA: TGTGCCAGCAGTTGGGTCCGGGGGGAGGCGACCTACGAGCAGTACTTC

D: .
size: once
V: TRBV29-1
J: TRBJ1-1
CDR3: CSVKGGAVNTEAFF
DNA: TGCAGCGTAAAGGGGGGGGCAGTGAACACTGAAGCTTTCTTT

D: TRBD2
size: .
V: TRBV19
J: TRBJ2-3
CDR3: CASSIAFSTSGGTDTQYF
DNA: TGTGCCAGTAGTATAGCATTTTCGACTAGCGGTGGGACAGATACGCAGTATTTT

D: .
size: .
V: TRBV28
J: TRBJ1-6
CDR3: CASSPAQGRSPLHF
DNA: TGTGCCAGCAGCCCTGCCCAGGGGCGGTCACCCCTCCACTTT

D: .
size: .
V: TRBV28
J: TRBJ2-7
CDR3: CASSSPGGSSYEQYF
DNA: TGTGCCAGCAGTTCGCCGGGGGGCTCCTCCTACGAGCAGTACTTC

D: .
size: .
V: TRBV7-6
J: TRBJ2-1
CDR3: CASSLAPPGDYNEQFF
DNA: TGTGCCAGCAGCTTAGCTCCCCCAGGGGACTACAATGAGCAGTTCTTC

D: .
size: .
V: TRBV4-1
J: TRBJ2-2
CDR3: CASSPPGRGTGELFF
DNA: TGCGCCAGCAGCCCCCCAGGCAGGGGCACCGGGGAGCTGTTTTTT

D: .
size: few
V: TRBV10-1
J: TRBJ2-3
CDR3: CASSESPGETDTQYF
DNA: TGCGCCAGCAGTGAGTCCCCAGGGGAAACAGATACGCAGTATTTT

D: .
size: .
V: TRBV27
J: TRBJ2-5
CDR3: CASSPHLRETQYF
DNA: TGTGCCAGCAGTCCTCACCTCCGGGAGACCCAGTACTTC

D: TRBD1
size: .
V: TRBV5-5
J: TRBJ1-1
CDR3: CASSLGTGNEAFF
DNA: TGTGCCAGCAGCTTGGGGACAGGGAATGAAGCTTTCTTT

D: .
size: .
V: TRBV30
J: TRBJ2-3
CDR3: CAWSTGVRTDTQYF
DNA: TGTGCCTGGAGCACGGGGGTTCGCACAGATACGCAGTATTTT

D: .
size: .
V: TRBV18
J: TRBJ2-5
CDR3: CASSLPTRPGSQETQYF
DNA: TGTGCCAGCTCACTCCCAACTAGGCCGGGTTCACAGGAGACCCAGTACTTC

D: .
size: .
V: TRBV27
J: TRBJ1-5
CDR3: CASRRQGWNQPQHF
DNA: TGTGCCAGCAGACGGCAGGGCTGGAATCAGCCCCAGCATTTT

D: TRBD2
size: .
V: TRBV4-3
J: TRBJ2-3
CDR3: CASSQAGGPPDTQYF
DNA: TGCGCCAGCAGCCAGGCGGGAGGGCCCCCAGATACGCAGTATTTT

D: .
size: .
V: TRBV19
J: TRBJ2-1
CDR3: CASSITGSSYNEQFF
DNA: TGTGCCAGTAGTATTACGGGGAGCTCCTACAATGAGCAGTTCTTC

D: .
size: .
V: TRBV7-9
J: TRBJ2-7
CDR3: CASSSTGSTRSYEQYF
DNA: TGTGCCAGCAGCTCCACAGGATCCACGAGGTCCTACGAGCAGTACTTC

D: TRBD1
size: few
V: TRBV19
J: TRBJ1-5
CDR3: CASSGTGPSRPQHF
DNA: TGTGCCAGTAGTGGGACAGGGCCCTCTCGGCCCCAGCATTTT

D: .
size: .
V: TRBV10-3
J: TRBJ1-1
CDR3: CAISENPRNTEAFF
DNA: TGTGCCATCAGTGAGAATCCGAGGAACACTGAAGCTTTCTTT

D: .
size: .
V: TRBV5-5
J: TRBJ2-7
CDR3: CASSLGTDSYEQYF
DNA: TGTGCCAGCAGCTTGGGGACAGACTCCTACGAGCAGTACTTC

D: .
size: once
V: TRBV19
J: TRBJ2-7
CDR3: CASAPSAGIFAYEQYF
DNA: TGTGCCAGTGCCCCCTCCGCAGGAATTTTCGCCTACGAGCAGTACTTC